The present entry profiles one TCR beta chain with its context. Its cognate antigen has yet to be identified. Within one base of it there is no much larger clone, and no base qualities were kept. This specimen belongs to a study of blood T cells in healthy people across ages (dated by TCRdb to between 2014 and 2017). Looking at the study overall: In model experiments, template switching captured roughly one uniquely barcoded TCR beta cDNA molecule for every two T cells. Age-related changes in TCR beta repertoire diversity were measured in the study by deep sequencing normalized with unique cDNA molecular identifiers. Four age groups were formed from the donors: young (average approximately 15 years), middle-aged (approximately 40), aged (around 62) and long-lived (around 80). Donors of different ages were randomly distributed across sequencing lanes to avoid experimental bias. Using the same blood draw, the study looked at two additional independent replicas of 1 million unique cDNA reads for two donors, one aged 18 to 30 and the other aged 80 or older.

The study at large found these results: Observed TCR beta diversity per million T cells fell roughly linearly with age, and a significant reduction was already apparent by age roughly 40. A strong correlation was found between observed TCR beta diversity and the percentage of naive T cells measured by flow cytometry. Since profiling was done on bulk unsorted PBMCs, naive and antigen-experienced compartments could not be conclusively compared. Estimates of total diversity based on one million sequenced T cells were regarded as lower bounds and as underestimates. The CMV infection status of donors was not known, potentially confounding age-related changes in expanded clonotypes. Compared with the aged group, the long-lived group had more naive CD4+ T cells, fewer expanded clones and increased TCR diversity, suggesting age selection.

V lost 2 bases and J lost 0 bases, and the count of bases not matched to a germline gene is 7. The germline V gene (reference sequence) supplies CDR1 SGHNT and CDR2 YYREEE. The CDR3 numbers 16 residues from cysteine through phenylalanine. Only the CDR3 part of the read is kept: 48 bases, read in frame from the first base. Systemically healthy Caucasian individuals from Russia, 35 to 50 in total and aged roughly 6 to 100 years, were included as donors. Roughly 10 milliliters of peripheral blood were drawn from each donor into EDTA-treated Vacutainer tubes. Ficoll-Paque density-gradient centrifugation was used to isolate PBMCs, with at least 7 million per sample. Total RNA, at least 5.5 micrograms per sample, was extracted from PBMCs with Trizol reagent. Naive CD45RAhigh/CD27high T cell percentages were measured by flow cytometry on a PBMC aliquot from every donor. The library came from 5' RACE. Sequenced on an Illumina HiSeq 2500. The second PCR ran for roughly 7 to 12 cycles and used a J-beta primer mix along with a sample-barcoded 5' primer. Each TCR beta cDNA molecule received a unique molecular identifier from a template-switch 5' adaptor carrying 12 random nucleotides. Each sample yielded at least 2.5 million CDR3-containing paired-end reads. First-strand cDNA was synthesized from all RNA with the Mint cDNA synthesis kit, primed by a TRBC-specific oligonucleotide. Following uracil-DNA glycosylase treatment, a first 18-cycle PCR with universal primers M1SS and BC2_uni_R was performed on all cDNA. The paper's data handling went like this. For normalization, 1 million high-quality reads were randomly selected from each sample, with every read carrying a distinct molecular identifier. Reads with shared molecular identifiers were discarded instead of being binned into consensus sequences. MiTCR, with a Q25 quality threshold and the strictest error-elimination algorithm, was used for CDR3 identification, clonotype clustering and error correction. Lower-bound total TCR beta diversity was estimated with a nonparametric unseen species model using Euler transformation. In-frame beta chains were kept once TCRdb had trimmed the public reads at Q25 with fastp and called clones with MiXCR. Entries are consolidated by CDR3 protein sequence, retaining the most common genes and DNA. The V and J calls follow TCRdb's processing rather than the paper's. Within this sample are 1.5 million to 2 million distinct CDR3 sequences, with 28% of them counted one time only. The ten largest make up roughly 8.2% of the sample.

The sequenced sample consisted of blood. The rearranged segments are TRBV5-4 and TRBJ2-7; 8 central bases correspond to TRBD1. This clonotype was sampled from a woman aged 25-40 years in good health. The nucleotide sequence is TGTGCCAGCAGCTTCCAAAGGACAGGGCTCTCCTACGAGCAGTACTTC. This gives the protein CASSFQRTGLSYEQYF.